A single sample is the source of the 27 T cell receptor beta chains below, sequenced in a study of beta chain features in type 1 diabetes. What was sequenced were expressed TCRB transcripts, since all of the isolated RNA had been reverse transcribed. Repertoires were generated with immunoSEQ multiplex PCR, while TCRdb's copy carries only in-frame clones and drops some. The sample shows 30,000 to 45,000 clones, around 60% of them seen only once. Material: Tregs from blood. All receptors derive from a woman aged 25 to 45 in good health.

The gene calls are TRBV29-1 and TRBJ2-1; 7 bases are a match to TRBD2. The CDR3 is 16 residues long. In germline, CDR1 is SQVTM, CDR2 ANQGSEA. Trimming cost V 4 bases and J 1 base; bases outside gene matches: 10. The CDR3 coding sequence is TGCAGCGTTGGCCTTGGCGGGAGATGGTCCTACAATGAGCAGTTCTTC. Its protein is CSVGLGGRWSYNEQFF.

There are a few counts of this clone. The chain joins TRBV7-2 to TRBJ2-3; 15 bases line up with TRBD2. V was pared by 5 bases and J by 4 bases, with 4 bases of the junction left unmatched. Germline CDR1 SGHTA, CDR2 FQGNSA. The CDR3 has 16 amino acids. CDR3 sequence reads: CASSAGLAGGADTQYF. Written as DNA, the CDR3 is TGTGCCAGCAGCGCCGGACTAGCGGGAGGGGCAGATACGCAGTATTTT.

This chain uses TRBV15 with TRBJ2-5; 7 bases agree with TRBD2. There are 15 residues in the CDR3. CDR1 LNHNV and CDR2 YYDKDF come from the germline V gene (reference sequence). Unmatched junction bases numbered 7, after V lost 0 bases and J lost 6 bases. In DNA, the CDR3 is TGTGCCACCAGCAGAGATCGGAGCGGGACGAAGACCCAGTACTTC. It translates to CATSRDRSGTKTQYF.

V gene TRBV30 combines with J gene TRBJ2-2; 8 bases are shared with TRBD1. The CDR3 covers 13 residues. The germline gives CDR1 GTSNPN, CDR2 SVGIG (reference sequence). V trimming: 3 bases; J trimming: 5 bases; junction bases outside the gene matches: 2. CDR3 bases: TGTGCCTGGAGGCAGGGGGCGACCGGGGAGCTGTTTTTT. Protein: CAWRQGATGELFF. Based on the CDR3 plus reference TRBV30 and TRBJ2-2, the full variable domain is SQTIHQWPATLVQPVGSPLSLECTVEGTSNPNLYWYRQAAGRGLQLLFYSVGIGQISSEVPQNLSASRPQDRQFILSSKKLLLSDSGFYLCAWRQGATGELFFGEGSRLTVL.

This clone was seen a handful of times. This chain joins TRBV5-4 and TRBJ2-7, with a tentative D call TRBD1 (5 bases). V shed 1 base and J shed 0 bases, with 8 bases lying between them. CDR1 is SGHNT, CDR2 YYREEE, per germline (reference sequence). The CDR3 runs to 14 residues. CDR3 DNA sequence: TGTGCCAGCAGCTTGAACAGGAACTCCTACGAGCAGTACTTC. It yields the protein CASSLNRNSYEQYF.

This chain joins TRBV5-1 and TRBJ1-4; the D is unclear. CDR3 length equals 13 residues. V lost 2 bases and J 7 bases, leaving 9 bases between the germline ends. The germline CDR1 and CDR2 sequences are SGHRS and YFSETQ. In nucleotides, the CDR3 is TGCGCCAGCAGCTTTGGCGGCGGTGAAAAACTGTTTTTT. Amino acids: CASSFGGGEKLFF.

The gene calls are TRBV4-3 and TRBJ2-2; maybe TRBD2 (6 bases). Germline CDR1 is LGHNA and CDR2 is YSLEER. CDR3 length: 14 amino acids. V lost 4 bases, J lost 6 bases, and 12 bases lay in between. CDR3: CASSLQSSAGELFF. CDR3 nucleotide sequence: TGCGCCAGCAGCCTTCAATCTAGCGCCGGGGAGCTGTTTTTT.

This clone has only one observation. The rearrangement uses TRBV28 and TRBJ2-7; 9 nucleotides agree with TRBD1. In germline, CDR1 is MDHEN, CDR2 SYDVKM. With 6 bases clipped from V and 3 bases from J, the junction kept 9 bases outside the gene matches. This CDR3 has 15 amino acids. The CDR3 loop is CASRPLGQGGYEQYF. The CDR3 bases are TGTGCCAGCAGGCCTTTGGGACAGGGAGGCTACGAGCAGTACTTC.

This clone has more than one count but fewer than ten. The chain links TRBV14 to TRBJ2-7, with D possibly matching TRBD1 (6 bases). Trimming took 5 bases from V and 4 from J, leaving 21 bases between them. Per germline, CDR1 SGHDN and CDR2 FVKESK. There are 16 residues in the CDR3. The CDR3 DNA follows: TGTGCCAGCAGCACGAACAGGGACCGAAGGGCTTACGAGCAGTACTTC. It encodes CASSTNRDRRAYEQYF.

The chain recombines TRBV5-4 with TRBJ2-3; the match to TRBD2 covers 12 bases. Germline lookup yields CDR1 SGHNT and CDR2 YYREEE (reference sequence). V gave up 0 bases and J gave up 6 bases; unmatched junction bases: 2. The CDR3 spans 15 residues. As DNA, the CDR3 is TGTGCCAGCAGCTTGGGACTAGCGGGAGTCGATACGCAGTATTTT. Its translation: CASSLGLAGVDTQYF.

Only one count was recorded for this clone. The chain carries TRBV10-3 and TRBJ2-1; weak D call: TRBD2 (7 bases). The CDR3 is 14 amino acids. Trimming pared 10 bases from V and 9 bases from J, leaving 22 bases between. The germline gives CDR1 ENHRY, CDR2 SYGVKD. For the CDR3, the DNA is TGTGCCACCACGGGGGCGGGAGCCCCTGGTGAGCAGTTCTTC. This translates into CATTGAGAPGEQFF.

This clone was seen only a few times. CDR3 loop: CAWKAGSGANVLTF. As DNA, the CDR3 is TGTGCCTGGAAGGCGGGCTCTGGGGCCAACGTCCTGACTTTC. The chain carries TRBV30 and TRBJ2-6, with D tentatively TRBD2 (5 bases). The CDR3 totals 14 residues. Germline V CDR1 and CDR2: GTSNPN, SVGIG (reference sequence). V was shortened by 4 bases and J by 0 bases, with 7 bases between the two germline ends.

This clone was observed a few times. This chain uses TRBV19 with TRBJ2-6; no firm D call. Germline CDR1 and CDR2: LNHDA and SQIVND (reference sequence). This CDR3 is built from 16 residues. The V and J ends lost 5 bases and 0 bases respectively, with 11 bases between them. The CDR3 sequence: CASSSHSGSGANVLTF. The CDR3 DNA reads as TGTGCCAGTAGTTCCCACTCCGGCTCTGGGGCCAACGTCCTGACTTTC.

The chain has TRBV11-2 and TRBJ2-7, with 7 bases identical to TRBD2. In germline, CDR1 is SGHAT, CDR2 FQNNGV. This CDR3 has 17 residues. J was trimmed by 2 bases and V by 3 bases; bases with no gene match: 13. In DNA, the CDR3 is TGTGCCAGCAGCTTCAGGGCTAGCGGAGGGGCCCCCTACGAGCAGTACTTC. Protein product: CASSFRASGGAPYEQYF.

V and J are TRBV27 and TRBJ2-7, with 8 positions matching TRBD2. The length of the CDR3 is 16 residues. In germline, CDR1 is MNHEY, CDR2 SMNVEV (reference sequence). Unmatched junction bases numbered 9, after V lost 3 bases and J lost 2 bases. CDR3 amino acids: CASSFTGGIKTYEQYF. The CDR3 DNA sequence: TGTGCCAGCAGTTTCACGGGGGGGATTAAGACCTACGAGCAGTACTTC.

The chain links TRBV18 to TRBJ2-1, with 7 bases identical to TRBD2. This CDR3 region has 14 residues. The ends lost 0 bases at V and 6 bases at J; junction bases unmatched: 2. Germline V CDR1 and CDR2: KGHSH, LQKENI. The CDR3 protein is CASSPPRLANEQFF. The DNA for the CDR3 is TGTGCCAGCTCACCACCGAGACTAGCCAATGAGCAGTTCTTC.

The chain links TRBV5-4 to TRBJ2-2; TRBD2 aligns across 10 bases. The germline gives CDR1 SGHNT, CDR2 YYREEE (reference sequence). With V trimmed by 4 bases and J by 2 bases, 5 bases remained unmatched. This CDR3 region has 16 residues. CDR3 in DNA: TGTGCCAGCAGCCCGGGACTAGCGAAAAACACCGGGGAGCTGTTTTTT. This encodes CASSPGLAKNTGELFF.

This clone was detected once. The chain recombines TRBV28 with TRBJ1-3; no firm D call. V was pared by 4 bases and J by 0 bases, with 10 bases between. Germline values: CDR1 MDHEN, CDR2 SYDVKM. This CDR3 is built from 15 residues. Here the CDR3 DNA reads TGTGCCAGCAGTTCCCCCCATAGCTCTGGAAACACCATATATTTT. It codes for CASSSPHSSGNTIYF.

The CDR3 DNA sequence: TGTGCCTGGAGTGAGGGAGTCCCCCTCCACTTT. It codes for CAWSEGVPLHF. This rearrangement joins TRBV30 to TRBJ1-6, with D unclear. The germline V and J ends were trimmed by 1 base and 13 bases, with 8 bases remaining between them. The germline gives CDR1 GTSNPN, CDR2 SVGIG (reference sequence). The CDR3 is 11 amino acids.

The chain recombines TRBV10-2 with TRBJ2-7; 8 positions agree with TRBD1. Germline V CDR1 and CDR2: WSHSY, SAAADI. Losses at the gene ends were 6 bases for V and 0 bases for J; bases not matched to a gene: 4. This CDR3 comprises 14 residues. In DNA form, the CDR3 reads TGCGCCAGCAGAGCCGGGACAGGCTCCTACGAGCAGTACTTC. This sequence encodes CASRAGTGSYEQYF.

In DNA, the CDR3 is TGTGCCATCAATTCAGGGTCTGAAGCTTTCTTT. Amino acid sequence: CAINSGSEAFF. The chain uses TRBV28 and TRBJ1-1; TRBD1 is a possible D gene (5 bases). The CDR3 spans 11 residues. Germline V gene data show CDR1 as MDHEN and CDR2 as SYDVKM. Trimming took 10 bases from V and 6 from J, leaving 12 bases between them.

The V gene is TRBV28, the J gene TRBJ2-1; 11 nucleotides agree with TRBD2. After removal of 5 bases from V and 13 bases from J, the junction contained 7 bases not matched to a gene. The CDR3 loop spans 13 amino acids. CDR1 is MDHEN, CDR2 SYDVKM, per germline. DNA of the CDR3: TGTGCCAGCAGTATTAGCGGGAGGGCCTTCCAGTTCTTC. Its translation: CASSISGRAFQFF.

The J gene is TRBJ2-1, the V gene TRBV19; TRBD2 agrees at 10 bases. This CDR3 is 14 amino acids long. Losses at the gene ends were 7 bases for V and 4 bases for J; bases not matched to a gene: 4. Germline CDR1 reads LNHDA; CDR2 reads SQIVND (reference sequence). For the CDR3, the DNA is TGTGCCAGTACGAGCGGGGGGGAATACAATGAGCAGTTCTTC. As protein: CASTSGGEYNEQFF.

This sequence joins TRBV7-6 and TRBJ1-5; tentative D call: TRBD1 (5 bases). This CDR3 spans 15 amino acids. The V gene's germline CDR1 is SGHVS and CDR2 FNYEAQ. The V gene lost 2 bases and the J gene lost 3 bases, with 11 bases spanning the gap. CDR3 coding DNA: TGTGCCAGCAGCTTAAAGACAGCAAACAATCAGCCCCAGCATTTT. The encoded protein is CASSLKTANNQPQHF. Using reference TRBV7-6 and TRBJ1-5 for the parts outside the CDR3, the full variable domain is GAGVSQSPRYKVTKRGQDVALRCDPISGHVSLYWYRQALGQGPEFLTYFNYEAQQDKSGLPNDRFSAERPEGSISTLTIQRTEQRDSAMYRCASSLKTANNQPQHFGDGTRLSIL.

The V gene is TRBV5-1, the J gene TRBJ2-1, with D tentatively TRBD2 (5 bases). Between the trimmed V and J ends, which lost 1 base and 4 bases, there was a span of 12 bases. The CDR3 has 15 amino acids. In germline, CDR1 is SGHRS, CDR2 YFSETQ. Here the CDR3 reads CASSLTRVGYNEQFF. In DNA form, the CDR3 reads TGCGCCAGCAGCTTGACGCGGGTGGGTTACAATGAGCAGTTCTTC.

The rearrangement joins TRBV15 to TRBJ2-6; D may be TRBD1 (5 bases). Germline CDR1 reads LNHNV; CDR2 reads YYDKDF (reference sequence). The CDR3 runs 19 residues. Trimming removed 0 bases from V and 1 base from J, with 16 bases in between. The DNA of the CDR3 is TGTGCCACCAGCAGAGATATGGCAGGGTACCAATCTGGGGCCAACGTCCTGACTTTC. Encoded protein: CATSRDMAGYQSGANVLTF.

The chain is built from TRBV29-1 and TRBJ2-7; TRBD2 aligns across 11 bases. This CDR3 has 14 residues. With V trimmed by 6 bases and J by 2 bases, 6 bases remained unmatched. Germline CDR1 and CDR2: SQVTM and ANQGSEA. The CDR3 DNA sequence: TGCAGCGTCCTGGTAGCGGGAGGGACCTACGAGCAGTACTTC. This encodes CSVLVAGGTYEQYF.